Listed below are T cell receptor beta chains from one sample, sequenced in a study of T cell responses to AZD1222 COVID-19 vaccine. Only in-frame clones appear in the TCRdb table, and some are missing; sequencing was by immunoSEQ multiplex PCR. The table includes more than 60,000 clones, approximately 90% detected once. Sequencing was performed on peripheral blood, taken on day 0 of AZD1222 vaccination. These receptors all stem from an adult in good health. The CDR3 runs from the conserved cysteine through the conserved F or W. Fields, in order: D gene, J gene, clone size, V gene, CDR3 protein, CDR3 DNA. The D gene is left open where the match is weak. A clone size is listed for some rows: how often the clone was seen (once, few, many), or a class if it is expanded.

D gene: .; J gene: TRBJ2-3; clone size: .; V gene: TRBV18; CDR3 protein: CASSPPQTDTQYF; CDR3 DNA: TGTGCCAGCTCACCCCCCCAGACAGATACGCAGTATTTT
D gene: .; J gene: TRBJ1-6; clone size: .; V gene: TRBV25-1; CDR3 protein: CASRGSGNYSPLHF; CDR3 DNA: TGTGCCAGCAGGGGGTCGGGTAACTATTCACCCCTCCACTTT
D gene: .; J gene: TRBJ1-5; clone size: .; V gene: TRBV2; CDR3 protein: CASQGPSNQPQHF; CDR3 DNA: TGTGCCAGCCAAGGCCCGAGCAATCAGCCCCAGCATTTT
D gene: .; J gene: TRBJ2-3; clone size: .; V gene: TRBV7-9; CDR3 protein: CASSPSMTAHTDTQYF; CDR3 DNA: TGTGCCAGCAGCCCCTCTATGACCGCTCACACAGATACGCAGTATTTT
D gene: TRBD1; J gene: TRBJ2-4; clone size: .; V gene: TRBV28; CDR3 protein: CASSPGQGALAKNIQYF; CDR3 DNA: TGTGCCAGCAGTCCCGGACAGGGGGCGTTAGCCAAAAACATTCAGTACTTC
D gene: .; J gene: TRBJ2-1; clone size: .; V gene: TRBV7-9; CDR3 protein: CASSYGGTHNEQFF; CDR3 DNA: TGTGCCAGCAGCTACGGCGGGACTCACAATGAGCAGTTCTTC
D gene: TRBD2; J gene: TRBJ2-1; clone size: .; V gene: TRBV30; CDR3 protein: CAWSLPGLAVSYNEQFF; CDR3 DNA: TGTGCCTGGAGTCTACCGGGACTAGCGGTCTCCTACAATGAGCAGTTCTTC
D gene: .; J gene: TRBJ1-2; clone size: .; V gene: TRBV7-2; CDR3 protein: CASSLKGGDYGYTF; CDR3 DNA: TGTGCCAGCAGCTTAAAAGGGGGAGACTATGGCTACACCTTC
D gene: TRBD2; J gene: TRBJ2-3; clone size: .; V gene: TRBV9; CDR3 protein: CASSVGGGSTDTQYF; CDR3 DNA: TGTGCCAGCAGCGTAGGGGGAGGGAGCACAGATACGCAGTATTTT
D gene: .; J gene: TRBJ2-1; clone size: .; V gene: TRBV15; CDR3 protein: CATSRESVNEQFF; CDR3 DNA: TGTGCCACCAGCAGAGAGAGCGTCAATGAGCAGTTCTTC
D gene: .; J gene: TRBJ1-5; clone size: .; V gene: TRBV5-5; CDR3 protein: CASSLGRVDQPQHF; CDR3 DNA: TGTGCCAGCAGCTTGGGTCGGGTTGATCAGCCCCAGCATTTT
D gene: TRBD1; J gene: TRBJ1-5; clone size: .; V gene: TRBV19; CDR3 protein: CASSPPGRGRNQPQHF; CDR3 DNA: TGTGCCAGTAGTCCCCCGGGCAGGGGGCGGAATCAGCCCCAGCATTTT
D gene: .; J gene: TRBJ1-3; clone size: few; V gene: TRBV5-4; CDR3 protein: CASSLEGTGNTIYF; CDR3 DNA: TGTGCCAGCAGCTTGGAGGGGACTGGAAACACCATATATTTT
D gene: TRBD2; J gene: TRBJ2-3; clone size: .; V gene: TRBV24-1; CDR3 protein: CATSVPTSGNGGTQYF; CDR3 DNA: TGTGCCACCAGTGTCCCCACTAGCGGGAATGGTGGTACGCAGTATTTT
D gene: .; J gene: TRBJ1-1; clone size: .; V gene: TRBV4-3; CDR3 protein: CASSPSIGNTEAFF; CDR3 DNA: TGCGCCAGCAGCCCAAGCATTGGGAACACTGAAGCTTTCTTT
D gene: TRBD1; J gene: TRBJ1-1; clone size: .; V gene: TRBV5-1; CDR3 protein: CASSPGQGSTEAFF; CDR3 DNA: TGCGCCAGCAGCCCCGGACAGGGAAGCACTGAAGCTTTCTTT
D gene: .; J gene: TRBJ2-7; clone size: .; V gene: TRBV5-6; CDR3 protein: CASSFRQVHEQYF; CDR3 DNA: TGTGCCAGCAGCTTTAGACAGGTCCACGAGCAGTACTTC
D gene: .; J gene: TRBJ1-6; clone size: .; V gene: TRBV19; CDR3 protein: CASSPQGNSPLHF; CDR3 DNA: TGTGCCAGTAGCCCACAGGGTAATTCACCCCTCCACTTT
D gene: .; J gene: TRBJ1-2; clone size: .; V gene: TRBV30; CDR3 protein: CAWSTNYGYTF; CDR3 DNA: TGTGCCTGGAGTACTAACTATGGCTACACCTTC
D gene: .; J gene: TRBJ2-2; clone size: few; V gene: TRBV5-5; CDR3 protein: CASSLVTTPTGELFF; CDR3 DNA: TGTGCCAGCAGCTTGGTGACTACCCCCACCGGGGAGCTGTTTTTT
D gene: .; J gene: TRBJ2-3; clone size: once; V gene: TRBV9; CDR3 protein: CASNRPPSTDTQYF; CDR3 DNA: TGTGCCAGCAATAGGCCACCTAGCACAGATACGCAGTATTTT
D gene: TRBD1; J gene: TRBJ1-2; clone size: .; V gene: TRBV27; CDR3 protein: CASRKQGADYGYTF; CDR3 DNA: TGTGCCAGCAGAAAACAGGGGGCTGATTATGGCTACACCTTC
D gene: .; J gene: TRBJ2-2; clone size: .; V gene: TRBV28; CDR3 protein: CASRGGATTGELFF; CDR3 DNA: TGTGCCAGCAGAGGTGGCGCGACCACCGGGGAGCTGTTTTTT
D gene: TRBD1; J gene: TRBJ2-5; clone size: .; V gene: TRBV6-2/TRBV6-3; CDR3 protein: CASSYGQGFGTQYF; CDR3 DNA: TGTGCCAGCAGTTACGGACAGGGGTTTGGGACCCAGTACTTC
D gene: .; J gene: TRBJ1-4; clone size: .; V gene: TRBV4-2; CDR3 protein: CASSQDEADGVEELFF; CDR3 DNA: TGTGCCAGCAGCCAAGATGAAGCGGACGGGGTCGAGGAACTGTTTTTT
D gene: .; J gene: TRBJ1-1; clone size: few; V gene: TRBV2; CDR3 protein: CASCVPNTEAFF; CDR3 DNA: TGTGCCAGCTGTGTCCCGAACACTGAAGCTTTCTTT
D gene: .; J gene: TRBJ2-7; clone size: .; V gene: TRBV9; CDR3 protein: CASSVAVNAYEQYF; CDR3 DNA: TGTGCCAGCAGCGTAGCGGTTAACGCCTACGAGCAGTACTTC
D gene: .; J gene: TRBJ1-1; clone size: once; V gene: TRBV6-1; CDR3 protein: CASSEHGGDTEAFF; CDR3 DNA: TGTGCCAGCAGTGAACATGGGGGGGACACTGAAGCTTTCTTT
D gene: TRBD2; J gene: TRBJ2-7; clone size: .; V gene: TRBV5-4; CDR3 protein: CASSRLAGEQYF; CDR3 DNA: TGTGCCAGCAGTCGACTAGCGGGGGAGCAGTACTTC